These 29 T cell receptor beta chains share one sample of origin, sequenced in a study of shared clonotypes between healthy human individuals. Only in-frame clones appear in the TCRdb table, and some are missing; sequencing was by immunoSEQ multiplex PCR. Of about 980,000 clones listed, around three quarters were seen once; the top ten hold approximately 1.5%. The sample consisted of memory CD4+ T cells sorted from blood. Sample subset: CD45RA-negative fraction. The receptors here all came from a young man in good health.

The chain uses TRBV27 and TRBJ1-5, with a possible D match to TRBD1 (6 bases). V gave up 4 bases and J gave up 3 bases, with 22 bases separating them. This CDR3 is built from 18 residues. Germline V gives CDR1 MNHEY, CDR2 SMNVEV (reference sequence). The DNA for the CDR3 is TGTGCCAGCAGTTCCACGGGTAAAACAGGGTCGTACAATCAGCCCCAGCATTTT. Protein product: CASSSTGKTGSYNQPQHF.

The V call is TRBV20-1, the J call TRBJ1-1; D is ambiguous. The CDR3 contains 11 residues. The V gene lost 3 bases and the J gene lost 9 bases, with 11 bases spanning the gap. Germline CDR1 is DFQATT and CDR2 is SNEGSKA (reference sequence). CDR3 amino acids: CSASRLRQAFF. The CDR3 nucleotides read TGCAGTGCTAGTCGGTTGCGCCAAGCTTTCTTT.

The V call is TRBV19, the J call TRBJ2-7; 7 nucleotides match TRBD1. Trimming cost V 4 bases and J 4 bases; bases outside gene matches: 28. The CDR3 runs to 21 residues. Germline V CDR1 and CDR2: LNHDA, SQIVND (reference sequence). CDR3 in amino acids: CASSRQGYPSPVLPKLYEQYF. The DNA of the CDR3 is TGTGCCAGTAGTAGACAGGGATACCCTTCTCCTGTACTCCCGAAACTTTACGAGCAGTACTTC.

The chain has TRBV7-2 and TRBJ2-3; D not resolved. V lost 1 base to trimming and J lost 4 bases, with 6 bases between them. Germline CDR1 SGHTA, CDR2 FQGNSA. The CDR3 is 13 amino acids. The CDR3 protein is CASSLGAADTQYF. The CDR3, as DNA: TGTGCCAGCAGCTTAGGCGCGGCAGATACGCAGTATTTT.

The chain recombines TRBV4-1 with TRBJ1-1; D is unresolved. Germline CDR1 and CDR2: MGHRA and YSYEKL. Between the trimmed V and J ends, which lost 1 base and 8 bases, there was a span of 11 bases. The CDR3 spans 13 residues. CDR3: CASSQVSSWEAFF. The CDR3 DNA reads TGCGCCAGCAGCCAAGTCTCCAGTTGGGAAGCTTTCTTT.

The chain carries TRBV9 and TRBJ2-7, with 7 bases fitting TRBD2. Germline assignment: CDR1 SGDLS and CDR2 YYNGEE. V lost 4 bases to trimming and J lost 3 bases; unmatched junction nucleotides: 10. The CDR3 covers 15 residues. This CDR3 is CASSPRWVAGYEQYF. The CDR3 DNA reads as TGTGCCAGCAGCCCCCGGTGGGTAGCGGGCTACGAGCAGTACTTC.

The rearrangement links TRBV5-1 to TRBJ1-5, with 10 bases lining up with TRBD1. This CDR3 has 16 amino acids. J was trimmed by 8 bases and V by 0 bases; bases with no gene match: 8. Germline CDR1 and CDR2: SGHRS and YFSETQ. The CDR3: CASSLGGGQGREPQHF. CDR3 coding DNA: TGCGCCAGCAGCTTGGGAGGGGGACAGGGGAGGGAGCCCCAGCATTTT.

This clone has only a few counts. The chain has TRBV7-2 and TRBJ2-7; perhaps TRBD1 as D (6 bases). This CDR3 region has 17 residues. V was shortened by 3 bases and J by 0 bases, with 18 bases between the two germline ends. Germline CDR1 and CDR2: SGHTA and FQGNSA. CDR3 residues: CASSFPGWDTLSYEQYF. The CDR3 region has the DNA TGTGCCAGCAGCTTCCCCGGGTGGGACACCCTCTCCTACGAGCAGTACTTC.

The rearrangement uses TRBV6-5 and TRBJ1-5; D gene ambiguous. In germline, CDR1 is MNHEY, CDR2 SVGAGI. V lost 5 bases and J 4 bases, leaving 9 bases between the germline ends. This CDR3 has 13 amino acids. In DNA form, the CDR3 reads TGTGCCAGCAGTAACCGACAAAATCAGCCCCAGCATTTT. It codes for CASSNRQNQPQHF.

In this sample, this clone turned up many times. Other DNA sequences in the sample encode the same CDR3. V usage is TRBV6-1 and J usage is TRBJ1-2, with D unresolved. V dropped 2 bases and J dropped 0 bases, with 13 bases sitting between them. The CDR3 loop spans 16 amino acids. CDR1 and CDR2 from the germline V gene are MNHNS and SASEGT. DNA for the CDR3: TGTGCCAGCAGTGAATCGGAGGTTTTCACTAACTATGGCTACACCTTC. The encoded protein is CASSESEVFTNYGYTF.

The rearrangement uses TRBV29-1 and TRBJ1-2; unclear D gene. Trimming shortened V by 5 bases and J by 6 bases, and 16 bases separated the two germline ends. The CDR3 consists of 13 residues. Germline V gene sequence: CDR1 SQVTM, CDR2 ANQGSEA. CDR3 loop: CSVFEGSRNGYTF. For the CDR3, the DNA is TGCAGCGTTTTTGAGGGCAGTCGTAATGGCTACACCTTC.

The chain carries TRBV5-6 and TRBJ2-3; 9 nucleotides match TRBD2. Germline loops: CDR1 SGHDT, CDR2 YYEEEE. The trim removed 1 base at V and 6 bases at J, leaving 12 bases unmatched. The CDR3 spans 17 residues. CDR3 sequence (DNA): TGTGCCAGCAGCTTGATTTCGAGCGGGGGGTGGTTGGATACGCAGTATTTT. Translation gives CASSLISSGGWLDTQYF.

The CDR3 reads CASRQRTGAYEQYF. In nucleotides, the CDR3 is TGCGCCAGCAGACAACGGACAGGGGCCTACGAGCAGTACTTC. The V call is TRBV5-1, the J call TRBJ2-7, with 9 nucleotides matching TRBD1. The CDR3 spans 14 residues. CDR1 is SGHRS and CDR2 is YFSETQ in the germline V gene. With V trimmed by 5 bases and J by 2 bases, 5 bases remained unmatched.

This clone appeared a single time. J is TRBJ2-2 and V is TRBV18, with 8 bases aligning to TRBD2. Germline V gene data show CDR1 as KGHSH and CDR2 as LQKENI. J gave up 7 bases and V 0 bases, and 4 bases lay outside the gene matches. The length of the CDR3 is 15 residues. CDR3 sequence (DNA): TGTGCCAGCTCACCACCTAGCGGGAAAGGCGGGGAGCTGTTTTTT. It translates to CASSPPSGKGGELFF. The variable domain in full, with the rest retrieved from reference TRBV18 and TRBJ2-2, is NAGVMQNPRHLVRRRGQEARLRCSPMKGHSHVYWYRQLPEEGLKFMVYLQKENIIDESGMPKERFSAEFPKEGPSILRIQQVVRGDSAAYFCASSPPSGKGGELFFGEGSRLTVL.

DNA for the CDR3: TGTGCCATCAGTGACCTGGGACTAGCGGGAGTAAGCACAGATACGCAGTATTTT. It translates to CAISDLGLAGVSTDTQYF. The V gene is TRBV10-3, the J gene TRBJ2-3, with 14 bases matching TRBD2. The trim removed 3 bases at V and 0 bases at J, leaving 5 bases unmatched. The CDR3 is made up of 18 amino acids. From germline, CDR1 is ENHRY and CDR2 SYGVKD.

The chain combines TRBV4-1 with TRBJ2-1; D is ambiguous. Trimming removed 0 bases at V and 2 bases at J, with 8 bases between. This CDR3 is built from 15 residues. Germline CDR1 and CDR2: MGHRA and YSYEKL. The CDR3 region has the DNA TGCGCCAGCAGCCAAGAGTCTAGTCCCTACAATGAGCAGTTCTTC. Protein product: CASSQESSPYNEQFF.

The sample holds a few counts of this clone. One end of the junction fails to match germline, which may point to a read error. V and J are TRBV6-5 and TRBJ1-2; 9 bases line up with TRBD1. The CDR3 spans 10 residues. In germline, CDR1 is MNHEY, CDR2 SVGAGI. The CDR3 spells CASNHRDRDF. In nucleotides, the CDR3 is TGTGCCAGCAACCACAGGGACAGGGACTTC.

The gene calls are TRBV9 and TRBJ2-1; maybe TRBD2 (6 bases). Trimming removed 4 bases at V and 4 bases at J, with 18 bases between. The germline gives CDR1 SGDLS, CDR2 YYNGEE. The CDR3 runs 16 residues. This chain's CDR3 is CASSPRLVAEYNEQFF. CDR3 sequence (DNA): TGTGCCAGCAGCCCACGGTTAGTAGCGGAGTACAATGAGCAGTTCTTC.

A word on this clone: The same CDR3 is also encoded by other DNA sequences in this sample. This chain connects TRBV6-1 to TRBJ1-1; D unclear. The CDR3 loop spans 13 amino acids. Germline assignment: CDR1 MNHNS and CDR2 SASEGT. The V gene lost 0 bases and the J gene lost 4 bases, with 6 bases spanning the gap. The CDR3 DNA reads TGTGCCAGCAGTGAAGCAAGGAGCACTGAAGCTTTCTTT. This encodes CASSEARSTEAFF.

This chain uses TRBV18 with TRBJ1-3, with D possibly matching TRBD1 (6 bases). Germline values: CDR1 KGHSH, CDR2 LQKENI. The CDR3 covers 16 residues. Deletions cut 5 bases from V and 8 bases from J, with 22 bases between. The CDR3: CASSVLTGQTSHTIYF. The DNA of the CDR3 is TGTGCCAGCTCAGTTTTGACAGGCCAAACTTCGCACACCATATATTTT.

The table lists this clone with a few counts. V gene TRBV25-1 combines with J gene TRBJ2-7; 7 bases align to TRBD2. The ends lost 1 base at V and 5 bases at J; junction bases unmatched: 5. CDR1 is MGHDK and CDR2 is SYGVNS in the germline V gene. CDR3 length: 14 amino acids. Here the CDR3 reads CASSEWGGADEQYF. The CDR3, as DNA: TGTGCCAGCAGTGAATGGGGGGGAGCGGACGAGCAGTACTTC.

This clone has a handful of counts. The chain carries TRBV7-2 and TRBJ1-4, with TRBD1 matching 7 bases. Germline trimming cut 4 bases from V and 2 bases from J; bases unmatched to any gene: 7. The CDR3 covers 16 residues. Per the germline V gene, CDR1 is SGHTA and CDR2 is FQGNSA. For the CDR3, the DNA is TGTGCCAGCAGCTGGAGACAGGGTGGTACTAATGAAAAACTGTTTTTT. Translating gives CASSWRQGGTNEKLFF.

J is TRBJ1-1 and V is TRBV18; D may be TRBD1 (6 bases). The CDR3 covers 14 residues. V lost 2 bases and J lost 4, with 11 bases in between. From germline, CDR1 is KGHSH and CDR2 LQKENI. The CDR3 sequence is CASSPNTGPTEAFF. CDR3 nucleotide sequence: TGTGCCAGCTCACCAAATACAGGGCCCACTGAAGCTTTCTTT.

The chain uses TRBV19 and TRBJ1-6, with a tentative D call TRBD1 (6 bases). Germline values: CDR1 LNHDA, CDR2 SQIVND (reference sequence). The CDR3 has 16 amino acids. The V end was cut by 3 bases, the J end by 6 bases, with 15 bases between. This CDR3 reads CASSITGRASNSPLHF. CDR3 nucleotides: TGTGCCAGTAGTATCACAGGGCGTGCTTCTAATTCACCCCTCCACTTT.

The CDR3 DNA reads TGCGCCAGCAGCCCGGGGGGACACCCGAGTGACGAGCAGTACTTC. Its protein product is CASSPGGHPSDEQYF. The chain links TRBV5-1 to TRBJ2-7; tentative D call: TRBD2 (7 bases). The germline gives CDR1 SGHRS, CDR2 YFSETQ. The V end lost 4 bases, the J end lost 5 bases, and 19 bases lay between the germline ends. The CDR3 length is 15 residues.

The table lists this clone with a few counts. Other DNA sequences in this sample translate to the same CDR3. The chain links TRBV6-1 to TRBJ1-5; D is undetermined. The CDR3 totals 12 residues. The V end was cut by 4 bases, the J end by 5 bases, with 6 bases between. Germline lookup yields CDR1 MNHNS and CDR2 SASEGT. The CDR3 DNA reads TGTGCCAGCAGTGCAGGTTATCAGCCCCAGCATTTT. Protein product: CASSAGYQPQHF.

This clone was seen a handful of times. The J gene is TRBJ1-2, the V gene TRBV10-3; 9 bases fit TRBD1. Germline loops: CDR1 ENHRY, CDR2 SYGVKD. CDR3 length: 14 residues. Trimming removed 5 bases from V and 4 bases from J; junction bases left unmatched: 5. CDR3 DNA: TGTGCCATCAGTACAGGACAGGGGATCTATGGCTACACCTTC. It yields the protein CAISTGQGIYGYTF.

The V and J genes are TRBV30 and TRBJ2-5; 7 bases agree with TRBD1. Germline CDR1 and CDR2: GTSNPN and SVGIG (reference sequence). The CDR3 is 16 amino acids. The V and J ends lost 0 bases and 4 bases, in that order; junction bases with no gene match: 11. CDR3 nucleotide sequence: TGTGCCTGGAGTGTAGGGAGTGGGACAGTGTTAGAGACCCAGTACTTC. Encoded protein: CAWSVGSGTVLETQYF.

Only a few counts were recorded for this clone. V gene TRBV4-1 combines with J gene TRBJ2-2; 7 bases fit TRBD2. The CDR3 consists of 15 residues. Germline values: CDR1 MGHRA, CDR2 YSYEKL. V was pared by 8 bases and J by 2 bases, with 8 bases of the junction left unmatched. The CDR3 here is CASSWSGENTGELFF. CDR3 coding DNA: TGCGCCAGCTCCTGGAGCGGGGAAAACACCGGGGAGCTGTTTTTT.